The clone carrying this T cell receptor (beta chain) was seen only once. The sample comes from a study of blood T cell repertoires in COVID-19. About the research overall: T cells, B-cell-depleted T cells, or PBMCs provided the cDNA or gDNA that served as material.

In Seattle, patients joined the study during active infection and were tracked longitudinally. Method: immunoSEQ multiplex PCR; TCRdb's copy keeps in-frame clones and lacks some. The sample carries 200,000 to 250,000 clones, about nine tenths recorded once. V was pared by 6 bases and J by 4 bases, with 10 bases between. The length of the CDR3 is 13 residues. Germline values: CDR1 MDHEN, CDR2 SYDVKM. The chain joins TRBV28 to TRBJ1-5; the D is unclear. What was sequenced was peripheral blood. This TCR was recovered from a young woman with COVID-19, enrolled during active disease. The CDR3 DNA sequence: TGTGCCAGCAGGTTCGGAGTTAATCAGCCCCAGCATTTT. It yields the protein CASRFGVNQPQHF.